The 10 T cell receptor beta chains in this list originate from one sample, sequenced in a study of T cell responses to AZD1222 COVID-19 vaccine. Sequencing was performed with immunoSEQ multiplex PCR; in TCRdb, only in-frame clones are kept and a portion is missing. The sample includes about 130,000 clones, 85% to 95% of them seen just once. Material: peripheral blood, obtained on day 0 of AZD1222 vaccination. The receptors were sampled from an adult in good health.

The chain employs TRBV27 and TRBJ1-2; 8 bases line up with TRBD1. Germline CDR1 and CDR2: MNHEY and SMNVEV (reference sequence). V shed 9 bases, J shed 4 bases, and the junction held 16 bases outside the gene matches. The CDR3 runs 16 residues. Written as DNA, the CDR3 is TGTGCCAGTCGAGGACAGGGAGGTATCCAACCCTATGGCTACACCTTC. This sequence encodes CASRGQGGIQPYGYTF.

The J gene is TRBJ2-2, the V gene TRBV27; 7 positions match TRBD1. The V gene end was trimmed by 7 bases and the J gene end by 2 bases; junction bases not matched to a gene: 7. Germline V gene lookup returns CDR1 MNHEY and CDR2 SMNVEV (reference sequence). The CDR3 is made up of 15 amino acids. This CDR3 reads CASTTRDSNTGELFF. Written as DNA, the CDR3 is TGTGCCAGCACCACCCGGGACAGTAACACCGGGGAGCTGTTTTTT.

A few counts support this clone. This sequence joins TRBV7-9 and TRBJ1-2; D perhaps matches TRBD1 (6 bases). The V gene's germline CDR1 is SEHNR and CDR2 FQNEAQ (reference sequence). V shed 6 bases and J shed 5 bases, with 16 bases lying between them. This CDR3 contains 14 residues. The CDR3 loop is CASRVSAGEYGYTF. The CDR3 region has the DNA TGTGCCAGCAGAGTCTCGGCAGGGGAATATGGCTACACCTTC.

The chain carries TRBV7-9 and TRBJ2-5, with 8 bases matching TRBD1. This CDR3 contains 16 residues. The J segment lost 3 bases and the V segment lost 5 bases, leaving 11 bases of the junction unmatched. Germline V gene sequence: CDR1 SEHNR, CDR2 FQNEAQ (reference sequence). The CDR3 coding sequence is TGTGCCAGCAGCCCCCCGGTGACAGGGGAGGAAGAGACCCAGTACTTC. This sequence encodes CASSPPVTGEEETQYF.

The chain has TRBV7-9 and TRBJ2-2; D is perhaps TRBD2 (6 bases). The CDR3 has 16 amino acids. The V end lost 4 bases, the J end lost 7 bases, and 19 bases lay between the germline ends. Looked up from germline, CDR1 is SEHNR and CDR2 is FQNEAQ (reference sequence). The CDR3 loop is CASSSPRSKGGGELFF. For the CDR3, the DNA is TGTGCCAGCAGCTCACCACGATCCAAGGGAGGCGGGGAGCTGTTTTTT.

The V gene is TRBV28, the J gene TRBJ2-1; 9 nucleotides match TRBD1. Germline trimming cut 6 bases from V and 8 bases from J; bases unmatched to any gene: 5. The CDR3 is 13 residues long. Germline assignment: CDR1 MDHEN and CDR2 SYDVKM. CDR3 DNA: TGTGCCAGCAGCTGGACAGGGGACTATGAGCAGTTCTTC. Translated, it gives CASSWTGDYEQFF.

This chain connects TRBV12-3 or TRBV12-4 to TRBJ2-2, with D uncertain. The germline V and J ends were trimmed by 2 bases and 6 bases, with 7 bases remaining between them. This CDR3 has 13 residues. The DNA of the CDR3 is TGTGCCAGCAGTTTATTTAGGGCCGGGGAGCTGTTTTTT. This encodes CASSLFRAGELFF.

The CDR3 is CAWSGASGVNEQFF. CDR3 in DNA: TGTGCCTGGAGTGGGGCTAGCGGGGTCAATGAGCAGTTCTTC. V and J are TRBV30 and TRBJ2-1; TRBD2 agrees at 9 bases. This CDR3 spans 14 amino acids. Losses at the gene ends were 1 base for V and 6 bases for J; bases not matched to a gene: 4. Per the germline V gene, CDR1 is GTSNPN and CDR2 is SVGIG (reference sequence).

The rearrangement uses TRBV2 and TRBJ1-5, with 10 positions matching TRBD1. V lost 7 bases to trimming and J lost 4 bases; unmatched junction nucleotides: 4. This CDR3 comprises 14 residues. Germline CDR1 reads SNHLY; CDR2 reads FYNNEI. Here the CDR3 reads CASMPGQGNQPQHF. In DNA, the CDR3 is TGTGCCAGCATGCCGGGACAGGGGAATCAGCCCCAGCATTTT.

The CDR3 nucleotides are TGTGCCAGTAGGGGGAGGTCCTCATTCTCACCCCTCCACTTT. Translation: CASRGRSSFSPLHF. The chain is built from TRBV19 and TRBJ1-6; D remains ambiguous. The V end was cut by 6 bases, the J end by 10 bases, with 16 bases between. The CDR3 contains 14 residues. The germline V gene encodes CDR1 LNHDA and CDR2 SQIVND (reference sequence).